The 23 T cell receptor beta chains below were found in one sample sequenced in a study of blood T cell repertoires in COVID-19 (dated by TCRdb to between 2020 and 2021). Libraries were made using the immunoSEQ multiplex PCR assay. TCRdb holds this immuneACCESS table with in-frame rearrangements only. Some clones are missing; in checked studies, unresolved V genes explain under half, and the rest has no known cause. The sample records about 200,000 clones, around nine tenths of which are singletons. The leading ten clones occupy 0.45% to 0.65% of the sample. The sample consisted of peripheral blood. The receptors were sampled from a man aged 50-60 years with acute or convalescent COVID-19.

The genes are TRBV28 and TRBJ2-1; D is perhaps TRBD2 (7 bases). The V gene's germline CDR1 is MDHEN and CDR2 SYDVKM. With 6 bases removed from V and 9 bases from J, the gap between germline ends came to 15 bases. The CDR3 sequence is 13 residues long. CDR3 sequence: CASRGGGAFEQFF. CDR3 nucleotides: TGTGCCAGCAGAGGAGGGGGGGCCTTTGAGCAGTTCTTC.

The chain combines TRBV3-1 (or the pseudogene TRBV3-2) with TRBJ2-1, with 14 bases aligning to TRBD2. V was clipped by 4 bases and J by 8 bases; unmatched bases: 13. Germline CDR1 and CDR2: LGHDT and YNNKEL (reference sequence). This CDR3 contains 18 residues. The CDR3: CASSPQAGTSGSSYEQFF. CDR3 coding DNA: TGTGCCAGCAGCCCACAAGCTGGGACTAGCGGGAGTTCATATGAGCAGTTCTTC.

The V gene is TRBV16, the J gene TRBJ2-1; 9 bases map to TRBD2. The CDR3 loop spans 15 amino acids. Germline V gives CDR1 KGHSY, CDR2 FQNENV. Losses at the gene ends were 3 bases for V and 4 bases for J; bases not matched to a gene: 4. The CDR3 protein is CASSHKRGVYNEQFF. For the CDR3, the DNA is TGTGCCAGCAGCCATAAGCGGGGGGTGTACAATGAGCAGTTCTTC.

This chain connects TRBV5-8 to TRBJ2-3; weak D call: TRBD1 (5 bases). The CDR3 runs 15 residues. Germline CDR1 SGHTS, CDR2 YDEGEE. Trimming removed 1 base from V and 0 bases from J, with 9 bases in between. DNA of the CDR3: TGTGCCAGCAGCTTGCAGGGAAGGAGCACAGATACGCAGTATTTT. Protein sequence: CASSLQGRSTDTQYF.

The chain is built from TRBV18 and TRBJ2-2; tentative D call: TRBD1 (5 bases). The CDR3 has 19 amino acids. Germline assignment: CDR1 KGHSH and CDR2 LQKENI. With 3 bases removed from V and 4 bases from J, the gap between germline ends came to 24 bases. CDR3 residues: CASSPFVGRVIGSTGELFF. CDR3 in DNA: TGTGCCAGCTCACCCTTCGTGGGGCGTGTTATAGGTTCCACCGGGGAGCTGTTTTTT. Combining the CDR3 with reference TRBV18 and TRBJ2-2 gives the whole variable domain NAGVMQNPRHLVRRRGQEARLRCSPMKGHSHVYWYRQLPEEGLKFMVYLQKENIIDESGMPKERFSAEFPKEGPSILRIQQVVRGDSAAYFCASSPFVGRVIGSTGELFFGEGSRLTVL.

V and J are TRBV2 and TRBJ2-7, with TRBD2 as a possible D gene (5 bases). Looked up from germline, CDR1 is SNHLY and CDR2 is FYNNEI. Trimming stripped 10 bases from V and 11 bases from J, with 18 bases between. The CDR3 loop spans 11 amino acids. CDR3 sequence: CATDDGPGKYF. For the CDR3, the DNA is TGTGCCACAGACGATGGGCCGGGAAAGTACTTC.

V is TRBV15 and J is TRBJ2-7; 8 bases align to TRBD2. The germline gives CDR1 LNHNV, CDR2 YYDKDF (reference sequence). The CDR3 totals 13 residues. Trimming removed 5 bases from V and 4 bases from J; junction bases left unmatched: 4. CDR3 protein: CATSSTSAYEQYF. Here the CDR3 DNA reads TGTGCCACCAGCTCGACTAGCGCGTACGAGCAGTACTTC.

The V and J genes are TRBV10-3 and TRBJ2-1, with D possibly being TRBD1 (7 bases). CDR3 length equals 14 residues. V shed 4 bases and J shed 6 bases, with 13 bases lying between them. Germline V gene sequence: CDR1 ENHRY, CDR2 SYGVKD. As DNA, the CDR3 is TGTGCCATCAGTGTTGCAGGGGGGTCCAATGAGCAGTTCTTC. It yields the protein CAISVAGGSNEQFF.

This rearrangement joins TRBV7-8 to TRBJ1-5, with a weak D call TRBD1 (5 bases). V was trimmed by 2 bases and J by 7 bases, leaving 9 bases between them. Per germline, CDR1 SGHVS and CDR2 FQNEAQ. CDR3 size: 13 residues. In DNA form, the CDR3 reads TGTGCCAGCAGCTTATTCTCAGGGCAGCCCCAGCATTTT. Protein sequence: CASSLFSGQPQHF.

This chain links TRBV5-5 with TRBJ1-3, with 10 bases identical to TRBD1. The V gene's germline CDR1 is SGHKS and CDR2 YYEKEE (reference sequence). V shed 5 bases and J 4 bases; nucleotides not matched to a gene: 3. The CDR3 has 14 residues. The CDR3 here is CASRDRGRGNTIYF. The DNA for the CDR3 is TGTGCCAGCAGAGACAGGGGGCGAGGAAACACCATATATTTT.

The chain joins TRBV6-6 to TRBJ1-1; TRBD1 is a possible D gene (5 bases). The CDR3 is made up of 13 amino acids. V was shortened by 5 bases and J by 0 bases, with 7 bases between the two germline ends. CDR1 is MNHNY and CDR2 is SVGAGI in the germline V gene (reference sequence). This CDR3 is CASSKTVNTEAFF. CDR3 bases: TGTGCCAGCAGTAAGACAGTGAACACTGAAGCTTTCTTT.

The chain uses TRBV11-2 and TRBJ1-1; D remains ambiguous. CDR3 length equals 11 residues. Germline V gene lookup returns CDR1 SGHAT and CDR2 FQNNGV. Deletions cut 4 bases from V and 10 bases from J, with 10 bases between. The DNA of the CDR3 is TGTGCCAGCAGCTCCCAGGCAGGAGCTTTCTTT. It yields the protein CASSSQAGAFF.

The V call is TRBV28, the J call TRBJ1-5; possibly TRBD1 for D (5 bases). The CDR3 contains 14 residues. The V end lost 2 bases, the J end lost 8 bases, and 13 bases lay between the germline ends. Per germline, CDR1 MDHEN and CDR2 SYDVKM. CDR3 amino acids: CASSLIGEVEPQHF. CDR3 in DNA: TGTGCCAGCAGTTTAATAGGGGAAGTGGAGCCCCAGCATTTT.

The CDR3 nucleotides read TGTGCCAGCAGTTACACCAGGGTAGGCACTGAAGCTTTCTTT. Translated: CASSYTRVGTEAFF. V gene TRBV6-6 combines with J gene TRBJ1-1; maybe TRBD1 (5 bases). CDR1 is MNHNY, CDR2 SVGAGI, per germline (reference sequence). This CDR3 spans 14 amino acids. Deletions cut 2 bases from V and 4 bases from J, with 11 bases between.

This chain uses TRBV21-1 with TRBJ2-2; no check of the table's D call, TRBD2, against the DNA was made. TRBV21-1 represents a pseudogene. The CDR3 has 16 amino acids. Here the CDR3 reads CASSKYGFGNRGELFF. CDR3 coding DNA: TGTGCCAGCAGCAAATACGGGTTCGGGAACCGCGGGGAGCTGTTTTTT.

The genes are TRBV5-8 and TRBJ1-2; 8 bases fit TRBD1. The CDR3 sequence is 14 residues long. Germline values: CDR1 SGHTS, CDR2 YDEGEE. J lost 4 bases, V lost 2 bases, and 4 bases had no gene match. This CDR3 reads CASSFDRGGYGYTF. DNA for the CDR3: TGTGCCAGCAGCTTTGACAGGGGCGGCTATGGCTACACCTTC.

The gene calls are TRBV19 and TRBJ1-1; D is ambiguous. The V end lost 2 bases, the J end lost 9 bases, and 13 bases lay between the germline ends. The germline V gene encodes CDR1 LNHDA and CDR2 SQIVND (reference sequence). The CDR3 has 13 residues. CDR3: CASSIRGGQKAFF. The CDR3 region has the DNA TGTGCCAGTAGTATAAGAGGTGGCCAGAAAGCTTTCTTT.

The chain uses TRBV28 and TRBJ1-5; 9 bases fit TRBD1. Germline V gives CDR1 MDHEN, CDR2 SYDVKM. After removal of 5 bases from V and 6 bases from J, the junction contained 8 bases not matched to a gene. There are 15 residues in the CDR3. For the CDR3, the DNA is TGTGCCAGCAGTCCTACACAGGGGGCGAGTCAGCCCCAGCATTTT. It is translated as CASSPTQGASQPQHF. Full variable domain (remainder filled in from reference TRBV28 and TRBJ1-5): DVKVTQSSRYLVKRTGEKVFLECVQDMDHENMFWYRQDPGLGLRLIYFSYDVKMKEKGDIPEGYSVSREKKERFSLILESASTNQTSMYLCASSPTQGASQPQHFGDGTRLSIL.

The rearrangement uses TRBV4-2 and TRBJ1-5, with D possibly being TRBD1 (5 bases). The CDR3 contains 18 residues. Trimming left V 0 bases short and J 0 bases short, with 15 bases between. Germline V CDR1 and CDR2: LGHNA, YNFKEQ. The CDR3 DNA is TGTGCCAGCAGCCAAGACTCAACAGGTGGGGATAGCAATCAGCCCCAGCATTTT. The encoded protein is CASSQDSTGGDSNQPQHF.

The chain is built from TRBV5-1 and TRBJ2-3; a weak D match, TRBD2 (5 bases). From germline, CDR1 is SGHRS and CDR2 YFSETQ. CDR3 size: 13 residues. The germline V and J ends were trimmed by 6 bases and 3 bases, with 11 bases remaining between them. CDR3: CASKASSTDTQYF. The CDR3 nucleotides are TGCGCCAGCAAAGCTAGCTCAACAGATACGCAGTATTTT.

The chain couples TRBV20-1 to TRBJ2-1; 11 bases line up with TRBD2. The V segment lost 3 bases and the J segment 6 bases; nucleotides outside the gene matches: 7. The CDR3 is 15 amino acids. Per germline, CDR1 DFQATT and CDR2 SNEGSKA (reference sequence). The CDR3 loop is CSASLALAGVNEQFF. The CDR3 region has the DNA TGCAGTGCTAGTTTGGCACTAGCGGGAGTCAATGAGCAGTTCTTC.

The chain carries TRBV7-6 and TRBJ2-2; tentative D call: TRBD1 (5 bases). Trimming took 0 bases from V and 7 from J, leaving 18 bases between them. The CDR3 totals 17 residues. Per germline, CDR1 SGHVS and CDR2 FNYEAQ. The DNA of the CDR3 is TGTGCCAGCAGCTTAGCAATAAGTCCCAAGGGGAACGGGGAGCTGTTTTTT. Its protein is CASSLAISPKGNGELFF. Combining the CDR3 with reference TRBV7-6 and TRBJ2-2 gives the whole variable domain GAGVSQSPRYKVTKRGQDVALRCDPISGHVSLYWYRQALGQGPEFLTYFNYEAQQDKSGLPNDRFSAERPEGSISTLTIQRTEQRDSAMYRCASSLAISPKGNGELFFGEGSRLTVL.

J is TRBJ2-6 and V is TRBV3-1 (or the pseudogene TRBV3-2), with D tentatively TRBD2 (7 bases). V was clipped by 0 bases and J by 0 bases, with 15 bases between them. From germline, CDR1 is LGHDT and CDR2 YNNKEL (reference sequence). The CDR3 extends over 19 amino acids. The CDR3 loop reads CASSQDWWGGGSGANVLTF. DNA for the CDR3: TGTGCCAGCAGCCAAGATTGGTGGGGAGGGGGCTCTGGGGCCAACGTCCTGACTTTC.